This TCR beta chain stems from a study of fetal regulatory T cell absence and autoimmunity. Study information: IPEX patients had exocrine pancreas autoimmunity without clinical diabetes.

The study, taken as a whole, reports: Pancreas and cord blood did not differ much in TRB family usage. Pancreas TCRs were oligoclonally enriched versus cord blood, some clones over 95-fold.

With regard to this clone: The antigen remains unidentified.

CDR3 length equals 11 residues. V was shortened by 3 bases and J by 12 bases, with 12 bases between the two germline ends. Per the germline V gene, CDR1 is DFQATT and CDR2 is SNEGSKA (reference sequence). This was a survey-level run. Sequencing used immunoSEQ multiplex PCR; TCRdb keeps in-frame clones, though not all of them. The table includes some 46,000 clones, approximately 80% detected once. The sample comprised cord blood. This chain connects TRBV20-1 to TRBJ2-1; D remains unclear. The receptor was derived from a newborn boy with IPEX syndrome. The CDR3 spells CSARAASVQFF. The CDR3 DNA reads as TGCAGTGCTAGGGCCGCCTCTGTGCAGTTCTTC.